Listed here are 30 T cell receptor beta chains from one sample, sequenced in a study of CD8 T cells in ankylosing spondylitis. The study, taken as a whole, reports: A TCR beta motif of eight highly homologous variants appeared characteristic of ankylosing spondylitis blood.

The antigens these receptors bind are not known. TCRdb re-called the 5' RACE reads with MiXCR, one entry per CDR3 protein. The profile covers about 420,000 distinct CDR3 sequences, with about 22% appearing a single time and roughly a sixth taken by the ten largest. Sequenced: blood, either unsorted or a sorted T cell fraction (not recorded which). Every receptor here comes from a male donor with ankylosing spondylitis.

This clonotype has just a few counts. CDR3 sequence reads: CSHSDSHNQPQHF. In DNA, the CDR3 is TGCAGTCACTCCGACAGTCACAATCAGCCCCAGCATTTT. The chain carries TRBV29-1 and TRBJ1-5; weak D call: TRBD1 (5 bases). CDR1 is SQVTM and CDR2 is ANQGSEA in the germline V gene. The CDR3 is made up of 13 amino acids.

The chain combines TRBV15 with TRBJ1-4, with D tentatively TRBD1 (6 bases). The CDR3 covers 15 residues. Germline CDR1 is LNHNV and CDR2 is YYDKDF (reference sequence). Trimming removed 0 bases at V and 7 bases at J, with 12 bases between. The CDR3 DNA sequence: TGTGCCACCAGCAGAGAATGGCAGGGGCCTGAAAAACTGTTTTTT. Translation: CATSREWQGPEKLFF.

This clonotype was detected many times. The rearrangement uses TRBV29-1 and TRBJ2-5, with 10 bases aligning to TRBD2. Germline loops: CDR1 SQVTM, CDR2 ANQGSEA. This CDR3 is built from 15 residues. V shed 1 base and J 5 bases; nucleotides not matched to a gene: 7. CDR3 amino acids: CSVEVAGGVRETQYF. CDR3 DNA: TGCAGCGTTGAAGTAGCGGGAGGTGTCCGTGAGACCCAGTACTTC.

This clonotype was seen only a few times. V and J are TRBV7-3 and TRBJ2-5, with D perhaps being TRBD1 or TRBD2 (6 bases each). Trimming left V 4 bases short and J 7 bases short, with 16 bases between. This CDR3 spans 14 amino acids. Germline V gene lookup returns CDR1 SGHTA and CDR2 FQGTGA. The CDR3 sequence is CASSSVGGAGTQYF. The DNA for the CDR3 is TGTGCCAGCAGCTCCGTAGGGGGAGCGGGGACCCAGTACTTC.

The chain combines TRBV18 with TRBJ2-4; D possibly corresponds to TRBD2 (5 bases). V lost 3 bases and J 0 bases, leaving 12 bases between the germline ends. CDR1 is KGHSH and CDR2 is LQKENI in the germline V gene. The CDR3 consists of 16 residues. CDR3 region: CASSPVEGLAKNIQYF. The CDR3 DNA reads TGTGCCAGCTCACCGGTAGAGGGTCTAGCCAAAAACATTCAGTACTTC.

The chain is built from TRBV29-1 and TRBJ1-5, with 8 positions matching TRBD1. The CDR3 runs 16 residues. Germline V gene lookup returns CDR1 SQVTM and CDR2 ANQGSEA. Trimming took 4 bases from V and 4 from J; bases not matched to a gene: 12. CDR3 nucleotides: TGCAGCGTTGCCTCCGGGACAGGTTCTTATAATCAGCCCCAGCATTTT. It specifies CSVASGTGSYNQPQHF.

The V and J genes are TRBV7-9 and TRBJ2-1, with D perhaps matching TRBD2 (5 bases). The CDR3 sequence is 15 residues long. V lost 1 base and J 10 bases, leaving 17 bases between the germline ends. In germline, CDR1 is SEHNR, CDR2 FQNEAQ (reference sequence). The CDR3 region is CASSLDGLPFEEQFF. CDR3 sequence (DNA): TGTGCCAGCAGCTTAGACGGACTGCCCTTCGAAGAGCAGTTCTTC.

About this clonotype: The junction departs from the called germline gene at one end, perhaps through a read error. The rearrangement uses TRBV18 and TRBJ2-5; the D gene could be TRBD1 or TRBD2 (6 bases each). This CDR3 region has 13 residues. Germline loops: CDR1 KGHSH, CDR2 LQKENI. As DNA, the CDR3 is TGTGCCGGCTCACCCTCCGAAAGGGGGGACCAGTACTTC. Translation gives CAGSPSERGDQYF. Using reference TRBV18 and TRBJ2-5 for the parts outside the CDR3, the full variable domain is NAGVMQNPRHLVRRRGQEARLRCSPMKGHSHVYWYRQLPEEGLKFMVYLQKENIIDESGMPKERFSAEFPKEGPSILRIQQVVRGDSAAYFCAGSPSERGDQYFGPGTRLLVL.

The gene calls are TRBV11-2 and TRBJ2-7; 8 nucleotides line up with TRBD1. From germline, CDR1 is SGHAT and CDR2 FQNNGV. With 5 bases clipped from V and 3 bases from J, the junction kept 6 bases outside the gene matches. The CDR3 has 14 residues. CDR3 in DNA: TGTGCCAGCAGCCTCCGACAGGGGCACTACGAGCAGTACTTC. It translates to CASSLRQGHYEQYF. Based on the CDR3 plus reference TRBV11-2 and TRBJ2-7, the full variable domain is EAGVAQSPRYKIIEKRQSVAFWCNPISGHATLYWYQQILGQGPKLLIQFQNNGVVDDSQLPKDRFSAERLKGVDSTLKIQPAKLEDSAVYLCASSLRQGHYEQYFGPGTRLTVT.

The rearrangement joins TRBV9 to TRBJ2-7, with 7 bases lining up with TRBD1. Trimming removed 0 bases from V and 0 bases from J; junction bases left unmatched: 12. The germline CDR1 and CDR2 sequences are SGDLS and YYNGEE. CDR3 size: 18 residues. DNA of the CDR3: TGTGCCAGCAGCGTAGGTCTAGGGGGCGGAGGATTCTCCTACGAGCAGTACTTC. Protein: CASSVGLGGGGFSYEQYF.

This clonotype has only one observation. CDR3 sequence: CSASSFYNEQFF. The DNA of the CDR3 is TGCAGTGCTAGCTCCTTCTACAATGAGCAGTTCTTC. The rearrangement uses TRBV20-1 and TRBJ2-1, with D hard to call. The CDR3 has 12 residues. Germline V gene sequence: CDR1 DFQATT, CDR2 SNEGSKA (reference sequence). The V gene lost 3 bases and the J gene lost 3 bases, with 6 bases spanning the gap.

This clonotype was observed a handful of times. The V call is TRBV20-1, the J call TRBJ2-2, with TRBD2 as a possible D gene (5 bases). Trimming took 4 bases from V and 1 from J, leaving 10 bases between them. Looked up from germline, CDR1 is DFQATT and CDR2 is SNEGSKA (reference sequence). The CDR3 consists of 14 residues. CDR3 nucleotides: TGCAGTGCTAAGGGAGACCAGAACACCGGGGAGCTGTTTTTT. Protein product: CSAKGDQNTGELFF.

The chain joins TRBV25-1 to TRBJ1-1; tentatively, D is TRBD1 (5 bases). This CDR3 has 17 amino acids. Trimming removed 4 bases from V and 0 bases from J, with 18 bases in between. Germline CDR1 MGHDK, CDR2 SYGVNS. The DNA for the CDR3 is TGTGCCAGCAGTGGACAAAGGGTGAGGGGCGTGAACACTGAAGCTTTCTTT. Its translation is CASSGQRVRGVNTEAFF.

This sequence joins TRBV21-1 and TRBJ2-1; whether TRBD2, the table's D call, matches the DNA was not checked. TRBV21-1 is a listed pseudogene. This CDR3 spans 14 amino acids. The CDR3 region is CASSKDETSGVPFF. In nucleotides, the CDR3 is TGTGCCAGCAGCAAAGACGAGACTAGCGGAGTCCCGTTCTTC.

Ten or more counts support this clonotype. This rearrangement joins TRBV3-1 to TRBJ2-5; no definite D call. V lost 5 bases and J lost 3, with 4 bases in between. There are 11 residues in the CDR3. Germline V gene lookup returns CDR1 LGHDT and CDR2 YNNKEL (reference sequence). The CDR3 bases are TGTGCCAGCAGCTCGAAAGAGACCCAGTACTTC. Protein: CASSSKETQYF.

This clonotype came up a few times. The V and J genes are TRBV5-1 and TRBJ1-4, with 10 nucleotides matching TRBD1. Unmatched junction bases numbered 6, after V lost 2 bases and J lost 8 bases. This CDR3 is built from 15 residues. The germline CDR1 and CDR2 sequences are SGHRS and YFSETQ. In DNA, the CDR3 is TGCGCCAGCAGCTTTGGACAGGGGGATAGCGAAAAACTGTTTTTT. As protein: CASSFGQGDSEKLFF. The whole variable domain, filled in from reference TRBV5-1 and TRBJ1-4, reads KAGVTQTPRYLIKTRGQQVTLSCSPISGHRSVSWYQQTPGQGLQFLFEYFSETQRNKGNFPGRFSGRQFSNSRSEMNVSTLELGDSALYLCASSFGQGDSEKLFFGSGTQLSVL.

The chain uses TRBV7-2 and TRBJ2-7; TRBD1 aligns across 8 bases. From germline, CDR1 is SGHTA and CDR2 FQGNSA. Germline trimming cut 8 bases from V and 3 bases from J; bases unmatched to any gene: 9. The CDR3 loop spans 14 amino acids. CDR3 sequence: CASGSQGAGYEQYF. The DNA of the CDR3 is TGTGCCAGCGGCTCGCAGGGGGCGGGCTACGAGCAGTACTTC.

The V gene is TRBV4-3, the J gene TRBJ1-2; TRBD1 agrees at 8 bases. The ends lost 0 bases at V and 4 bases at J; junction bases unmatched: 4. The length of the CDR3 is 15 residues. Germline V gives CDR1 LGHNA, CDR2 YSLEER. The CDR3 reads CASSQDTGGRYGYTF. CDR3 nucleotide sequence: TGCGCCAGCAGCCAAGATACAGGGGGTCGCTATGGCTACACCTTC.

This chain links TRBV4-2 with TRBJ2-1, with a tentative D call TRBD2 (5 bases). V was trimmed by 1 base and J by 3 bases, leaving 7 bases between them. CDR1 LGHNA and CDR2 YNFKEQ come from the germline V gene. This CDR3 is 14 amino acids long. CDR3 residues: CASSQGRDYNEQFF. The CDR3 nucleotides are TGTGCCAGCAGCCAAGGTCGGGACTACAATGAGCAGTTCTTC.

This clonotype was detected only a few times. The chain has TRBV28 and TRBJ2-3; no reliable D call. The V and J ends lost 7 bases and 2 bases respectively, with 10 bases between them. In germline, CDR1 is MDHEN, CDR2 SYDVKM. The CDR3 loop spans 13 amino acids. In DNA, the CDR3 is TGTGCCAGCAAAACGCCCGCCACAGATACGCAGTATTTT. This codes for CASKTPATDTQYF.

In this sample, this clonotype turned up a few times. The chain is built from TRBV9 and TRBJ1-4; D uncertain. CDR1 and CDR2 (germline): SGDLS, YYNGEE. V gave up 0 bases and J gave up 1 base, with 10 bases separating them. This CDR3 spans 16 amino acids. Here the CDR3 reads CASSVGVRVTNEKLFF. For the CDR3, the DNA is TGTGCCAGCAGCGTAGGAGTGAGAGTAACTAATGAAAAACTGTTTTTT.

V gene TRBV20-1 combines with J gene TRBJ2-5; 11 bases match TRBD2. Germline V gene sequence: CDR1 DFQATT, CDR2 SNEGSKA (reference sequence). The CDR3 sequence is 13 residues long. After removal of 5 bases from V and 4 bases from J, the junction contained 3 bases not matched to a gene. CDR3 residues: CSAVTSGTETQYF. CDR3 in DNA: TGCAGTGCTGTGACTAGCGGGACAGAGACCCAGTACTTC.

For the CDR3, the DNA is TGTGCCAGCAGTTACAAGGAGGTCACTCGGGGAGATACGCAGTATTTT. It encodes CASSYKEVTRGDTQYF. V usage is TRBV6-5 and J usage is TRBJ2-3, with D possibly TRBD2 on 5 matching bases. Looked up from germline, CDR1 is MNHEY and CDR2 is SVGAGI. V gave up 2 bases and J gave up 5 bases, with 17 bases separating them. CDR3 length: 16 amino acids.

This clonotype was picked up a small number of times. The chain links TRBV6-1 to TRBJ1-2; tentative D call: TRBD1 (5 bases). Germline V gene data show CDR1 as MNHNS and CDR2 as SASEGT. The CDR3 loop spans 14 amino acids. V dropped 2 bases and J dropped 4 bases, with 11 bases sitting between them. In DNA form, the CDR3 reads TGTGCCAGCAGTGAAATAAGGGGAACCTATGGCTACACCTTC. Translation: CASSEIRGTYGYTF.

DNA of the CDR3: TGTGCCAGCAGCCCTACAACCACCGGGGAGCTGTTTTTT. It codes for CASSPTTTGELFF. The rearrangement links TRBV4-2 to TRBJ2-2; D is unresolved. V lost 4 bases to trimming and J lost 4 bases, with 7 bases between them. This CDR3 contains 13 residues. CDR1 is LGHNA, CDR2 YNFKEQ, per germline.

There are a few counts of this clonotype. In DNA, the CDR3 is TGCAGTGCTAGAGCCGCGGGATACACTGAAGCTTTCTTT. It encodes CSARAAGYTEAFF. V gene TRBV20-1 combines with J gene TRBJ1-1; D gene uncertain. Germline V gene lookup returns CDR1 DFQATT and CDR2 SNEGSKA (reference sequence). V shed 1 base and J shed 3 bases, with 9 bases lying between them. The CDR3 has 13 amino acids.

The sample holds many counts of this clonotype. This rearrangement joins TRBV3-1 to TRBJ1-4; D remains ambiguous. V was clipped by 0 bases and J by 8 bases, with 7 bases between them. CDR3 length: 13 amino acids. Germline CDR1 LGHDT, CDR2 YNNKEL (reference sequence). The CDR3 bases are TGTGCCAGCAGCCAAGAAGGAGTAGAAAAACTGTTTTTT. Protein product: CASSQEGVEKLFF.

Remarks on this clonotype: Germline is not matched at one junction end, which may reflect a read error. The CDR3 protein is CASSSQGQYTEDFF. For the CDR3, the DNA is TGTGCCAGCAGCTCCCAAGGACAGTACACTGAAGATTTCTTT. This chain uses TRBV7-9 with TRBJ1-1; D possibly corresponds to TRBD1 (6 bases). Per the germline V gene, CDR1 is SEHNR and CDR2 is FQNEAQ (reference sequence). The CDR3 covers 14 residues.

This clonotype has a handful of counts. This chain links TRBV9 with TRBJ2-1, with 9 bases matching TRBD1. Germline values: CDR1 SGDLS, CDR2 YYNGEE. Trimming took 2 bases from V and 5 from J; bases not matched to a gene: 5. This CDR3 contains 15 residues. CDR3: CASSVRTGVNNEQFF. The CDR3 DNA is TGTGCCAGCAGCGTTAGGACAGGGGTTAACAATGAGCAGTTCTTC.

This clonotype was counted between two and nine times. The DNA for the CDR3 is TGTGCCAGCAGCGCCGACAGGGCTAATGAAAAACTGTTTTTT. It translates to CASSADRANEKLFF. The chain uses TRBV7-2 and TRBJ1-4; 7 nucleotides line up with TRBD1. This CDR3 contains 14 residues. CDR1 is SGHTA, CDR2 FQGNSA, per germline. V gave up 5 bases and J gave up 3 bases; unmatched junction bases: 3.